This T cell receptor beta chain was sequenced for a study of CD8 T cells in Susac syndrome. About 0.45 to 1 ug RNA was reverse transcribed with random hexamers. An immunoSEQ multiplex PCR generated amplified TCR beta CDR3 products spanning 54 Vbeta and 13 Jbeta. TCRdb called the immunoSEQ multiplex PCR reads again in MiXCR, with one record for every CDR3 protein. The sample comprises 95,000 or so distinct CDR3 sequences, around 93% of which are singletons, and approximately 0.31% rests with the top ten. Germline CDR1 is SGHTA and CDR2 is FQGTGA. Trimming pared 3 bases from V and 3 bases from J, leaving 13 bases between. CDR3 length equals 15 residues.

The TCR comes from a human donor in good health. J is TRBJ2-3 and V is TRBV7-3; tentative D call: TRBD1 (5 bases). The sequenced material came from CD8+ T cells from PBMCs. Here the CDR3 DNA reads TGTGCCAGCAGCTTGGGGCAGGATATAACAGATACGCAGTATTTT. It yields the protein CASSLGQDITDTQYF.